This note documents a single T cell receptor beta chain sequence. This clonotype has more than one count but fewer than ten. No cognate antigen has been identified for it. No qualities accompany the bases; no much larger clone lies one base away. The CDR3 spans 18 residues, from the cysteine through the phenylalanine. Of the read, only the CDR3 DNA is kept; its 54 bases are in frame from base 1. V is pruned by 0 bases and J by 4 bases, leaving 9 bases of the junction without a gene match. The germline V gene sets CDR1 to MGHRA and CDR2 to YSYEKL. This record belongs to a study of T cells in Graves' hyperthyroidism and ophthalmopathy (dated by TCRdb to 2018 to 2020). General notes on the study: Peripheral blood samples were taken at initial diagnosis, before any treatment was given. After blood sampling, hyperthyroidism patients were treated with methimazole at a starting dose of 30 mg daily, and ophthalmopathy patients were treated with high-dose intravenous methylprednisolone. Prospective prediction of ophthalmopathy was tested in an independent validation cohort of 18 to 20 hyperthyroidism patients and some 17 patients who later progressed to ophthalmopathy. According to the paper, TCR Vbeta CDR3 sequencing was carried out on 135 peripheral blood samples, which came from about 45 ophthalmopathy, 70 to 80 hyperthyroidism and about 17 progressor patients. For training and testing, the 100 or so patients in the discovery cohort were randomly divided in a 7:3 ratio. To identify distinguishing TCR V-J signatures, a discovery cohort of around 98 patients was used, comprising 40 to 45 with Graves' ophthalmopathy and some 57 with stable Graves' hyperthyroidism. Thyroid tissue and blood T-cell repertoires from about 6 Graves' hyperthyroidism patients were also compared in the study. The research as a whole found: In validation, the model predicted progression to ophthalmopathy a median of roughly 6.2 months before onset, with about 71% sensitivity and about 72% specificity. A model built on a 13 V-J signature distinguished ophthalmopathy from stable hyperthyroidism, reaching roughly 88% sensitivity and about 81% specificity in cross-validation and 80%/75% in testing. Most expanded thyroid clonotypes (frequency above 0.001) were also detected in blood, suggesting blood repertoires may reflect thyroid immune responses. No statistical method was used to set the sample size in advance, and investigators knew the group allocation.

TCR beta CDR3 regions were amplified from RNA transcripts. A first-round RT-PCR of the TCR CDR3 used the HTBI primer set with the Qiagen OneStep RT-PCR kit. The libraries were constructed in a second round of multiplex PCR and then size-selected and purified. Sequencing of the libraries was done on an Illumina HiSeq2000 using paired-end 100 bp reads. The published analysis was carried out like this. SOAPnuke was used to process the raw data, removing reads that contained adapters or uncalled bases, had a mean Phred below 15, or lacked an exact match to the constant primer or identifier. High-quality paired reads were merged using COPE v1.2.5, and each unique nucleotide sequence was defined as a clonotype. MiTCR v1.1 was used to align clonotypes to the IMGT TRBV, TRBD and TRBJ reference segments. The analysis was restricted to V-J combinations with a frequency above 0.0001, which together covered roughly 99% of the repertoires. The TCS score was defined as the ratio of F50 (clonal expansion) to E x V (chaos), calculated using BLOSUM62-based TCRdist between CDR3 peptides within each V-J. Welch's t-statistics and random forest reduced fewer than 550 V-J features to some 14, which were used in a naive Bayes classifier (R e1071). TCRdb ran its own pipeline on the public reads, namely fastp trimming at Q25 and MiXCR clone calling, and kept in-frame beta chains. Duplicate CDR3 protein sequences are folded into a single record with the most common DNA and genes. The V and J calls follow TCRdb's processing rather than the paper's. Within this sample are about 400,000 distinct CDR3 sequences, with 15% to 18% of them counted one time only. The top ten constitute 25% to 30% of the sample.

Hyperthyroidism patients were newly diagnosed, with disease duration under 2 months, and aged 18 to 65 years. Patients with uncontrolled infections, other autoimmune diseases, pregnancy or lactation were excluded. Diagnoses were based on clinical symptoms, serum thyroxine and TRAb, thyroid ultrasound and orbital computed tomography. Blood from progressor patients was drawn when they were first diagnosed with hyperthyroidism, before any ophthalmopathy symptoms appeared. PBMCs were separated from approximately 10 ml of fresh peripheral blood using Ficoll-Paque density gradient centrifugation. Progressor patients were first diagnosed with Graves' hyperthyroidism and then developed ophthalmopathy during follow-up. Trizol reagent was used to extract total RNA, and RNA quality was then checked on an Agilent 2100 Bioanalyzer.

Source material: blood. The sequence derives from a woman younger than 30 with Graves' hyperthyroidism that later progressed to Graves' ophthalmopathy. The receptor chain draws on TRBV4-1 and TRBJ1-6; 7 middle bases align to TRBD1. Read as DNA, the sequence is TGCGCCAGCAGCCAAGAGTGGCAGGGGGTTATATATAATTCACCCCTCCACTTT. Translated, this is CASSQEWQGVIYNSPLHF.